One sample yielded the 8 T cell receptor beta chains listed below, sequenced in a study of neurological immune-mediated disorders. TCRdb called the 5' RACE reads again in MiXCR, with one record for every CDR3 protein. This table holds under 100,000 distinct CDR3 sequences, less than 15% found once. Time point indicated: longitudinal time-point 2. Input material: PBMCs. The receptors derive from a female donor with HTLV-1-associated myelopathy (HAM/TSP).

This clonotype was recorded at least ten times. This rearrangement joins TRBV5-1 to TRBJ1-4, with D uncertain. V shed 2 bases and J shed 8 bases, with 10 bases lying between them. CDR3 length: 13 residues. CDR1 is SGHRS and CDR2 is YFSETQ in the germline V gene. CDR3 nucleotide sequence: TGCGCCAGCAGCTTATTCATTGGGGAAAAACTGTTTTTT. It translates to CASSLFIGEKLFF.

The CDR3 region is CSAPPAVSSYNEQFF. The DNA for the CDR3 is TGCAGTGCCCCCCCAGCGGTCAGCTCCTACAATGAGCAGTTCTTC. The V call is TRBV20-1, the J call TRBJ2-1; possibly TRBD2 for D (5 bases). V was pared by 6 bases and J by 0 bases, with 15 bases between. CDR3 length equals 15 residues. The V gene's germline CDR1 is DFQATT and CDR2 SNEGSKA (reference sequence).

This clonotype was found many times. This chain connects TRBV28 to TRBJ2-7, with D perhaps assigned TRBD1 or TRBD2 (7 bases each). Germline lookup yields CDR1 MDHEN and CDR2 SYDVKM. The CDR3 is 13 residues long. Trimming shortened V by 10 bases and J by 3 bases, and 16 bases separated the two germline ends. CDR3 nucleotide sequence: TGTGCCACCAGGGGGGGGGTAGACTACGAGCAGTACTTC. Its protein is CATRGGVDYEQYF.

This clonotype was found many times. The V gene is TRBV5-5, the J gene TRBJ2-1, with 9 bases aligning to TRBD2. Per germline, CDR1 SGHKS and CDR2 YYEKEE (reference sequence). V shed 4 bases and J 9 bases; nucleotides not matched to a gene: 14. This CDR3 contains 16 residues. For the CDR3, the DNA is TGTGCCAGCAGCGTTTTAGGCGGGGGGGCTCGGGGTGAGCAGTTCTTC. It encodes CASSVLGGGARGEQFF.

This clonotype showed up many times. The chain is built from TRBV15 and TRBJ2-7, with TRBD1 identical over 9 bases. CDR1 is LNHNV and CDR2 is YYDKDF in the germline V gene (reference sequence). V lost 4 bases, J lost 10 bases, and 14 bases stayed unmatched. The CDR3 covers 15 residues. The CDR3 bases are TGTGCCACCAGCACCCACGGACAGGGGTCCTCGCTACAGTACTTC. It codes for CATSTHGQGSSLQYF.

This clonotype appeared many times. This sequence joins TRBV2 and TRBJ1-1; D gene ambiguous. V was clipped by 11 bases and J by 4 bases, with 17 bases between them. Germline assignment: CDR1 SNHLY and CDR2 FYNNEI. This CDR3 comprises 13 residues. CDR3 amino acids: CAGKKEVVTEAFF. DNA of the CDR3: TGTGCCGGCAAGAAGGAGGTCGTCACTGAAGCTTTCTTT.

At least ten counts were recorded for this clonotype. The V call is TRBV4-1, the J call TRBJ2-3, with 8 bases that match TRBD2. The CDR3 contains 16 residues. CDR1 and CDR2 from the germline V gene are MGHRA and YSYEKL. Trimming at V came to 0 bases and at J to 1 base, leaving 3 bases not matched to a gene. DNA of the CDR3: TGCGCCAGCAGCCAAGACAGCGGGGGACGCACAGATACGCAGTATTTT. The encoded protein is CASSQDSGGRTDTQYF.

The sample holds many counts of this clonotype. This rearrangement joins TRBV20-1 to TRBJ2-7; TRBD1 or TRBD2 may be the D gene (5 bases each). The CDR3 is made up of 14 amino acids. Germline V lookup: CDR1 DFQATT, CDR2 SNEGSKA (reference sequence). V was clipped by 4 bases and J by 2 bases, with 15 bases between them. The CDR3 coding sequence is TGCAGTGCTAACTCCAGGGACGGCACCTACGAGCAGTACTTC. This translates into CSANSRDGTYEQYF.